This is a list of T cell receptor beta chains from one sample in a study of blood T cell repertoires in COVID-19. Some clones are missing from TCRdb's copy, which holds only in-frame ones; the method was immunoSEQ multiplex PCR. This table has under 100,000 clones, around 90% appearing once. The sequenced material came from peripheral blood. These TCRs come from a man in his 60s with COVID-19, enrolled during active disease. Both conserved end residues are trimmed from each CDR3. Clone size is stated in some rows and not others, as once, few, many or a class when expanded.

TRBJ2-7 . TRBV7-6 ASSLGTDTSYEQY
TRBJ2-1 . TRBV27 ASSPRERGNEQF
TRBJ2-1 once TRBV3-1/TRBV3-2 ASSLRRTSGISYNEQF
TRBJ1-2 . TRBV5-1 ASSLPGVVAGYT
TRBJ1-1 . TRBV7-2 ASSSGPGQGLNTEAF
TRBJ1-5 . TRBV12-5 ASGMPSSGIDQPQH
TRBJ2-2 . TRBV6-1 ASSEVPDRNTGELF
TRBJ1-1 . TRBV12-3/TRBV12-4 ASSSGWGTEAF
TRBJ2-1 . TRBV7-2 ASSLGPLANYNEQF
TRBJ2-7 few TRBV27 ASRAIDTAYEQY
TRBJ1-5 . TRBV19 ASSSPTGRNQPQH
TRBJ2-5 . TRBV6-5 ASSTGVGETQY
TRBJ1-1 . TRBV30 AWSVGQGNTEAF
TRBJ1-2 . TRBV7-9 ASTLSGAGDYGYT
TRBJ1-1 . TRBV28 ASSAPHGGTNTEAF
TRBJ1-5 . TRBV6-4 ASSDRDFGQPQH